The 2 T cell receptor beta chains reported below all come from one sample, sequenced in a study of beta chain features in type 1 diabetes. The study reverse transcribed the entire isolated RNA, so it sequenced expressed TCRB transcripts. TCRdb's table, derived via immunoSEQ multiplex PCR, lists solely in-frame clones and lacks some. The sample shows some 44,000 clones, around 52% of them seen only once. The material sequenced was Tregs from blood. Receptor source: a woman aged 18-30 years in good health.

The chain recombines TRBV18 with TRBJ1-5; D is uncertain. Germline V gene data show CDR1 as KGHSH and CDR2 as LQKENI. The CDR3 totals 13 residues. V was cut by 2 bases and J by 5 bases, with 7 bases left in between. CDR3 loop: CASSPGPYQPQHF. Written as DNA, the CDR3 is TGTGCCAGCTCACCAGGCCCGTATCAGCCCCAGCATTTT.

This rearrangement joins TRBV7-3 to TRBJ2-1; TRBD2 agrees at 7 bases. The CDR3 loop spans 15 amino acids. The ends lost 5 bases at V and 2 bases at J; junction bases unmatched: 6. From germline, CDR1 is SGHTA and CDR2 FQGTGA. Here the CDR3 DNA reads TGTGCCAGCAGCCGATCTACTAGCGCCTACAATGAGCAGTTCTTC. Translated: CASSRSTSAYNEQFF.